The next 13 T cell receptor beta chains were all read from a single sample in a study of T cell repertoires in cytomegalovirus infection. A single record per CDR3 protein comes from TCRdb applying MiXCR to the reads. The sample includes under 200,000 distinct CDR3 sequences, roughly 9% of them seen just once. The sample comprised PBMCs. The receptors here all came from a human donor in good health (CMV status not recorded). Some clones in this sample may be carry-over from other donors' samples.

This clonotype was counted only a few times. The CDR3 DNA follows: TGTGCCAGCAGCTGGGGGGGGATCTCTTCCTACGAGCAGTACTTC. Translating gives CASSWGGISSYEQYF. This chain joins TRBV5-4 and TRBJ2-7, with TRBD2 matching 7 bases. This CDR3 has 15 residues. Per germline, CDR1 SGHNT and CDR2 YYREEE (reference sequence). With 3 bases clipped from V and 1 base from J, the junction kept 7 bases outside the gene matches.

This clonotype has a count of ten or more. The gene calls are TRBV12-3 or TRBV12-4 and TRBJ1-2; 10 nucleotides agree with TRBD1. The CDR3 covers 14 residues. V shed 2 bases and J 7 bases; nucleotides not matched to a gene: 4. Written as DNA, the CDR3 is TGTGCCAGCAGTTTACGGGACAGGGGAGCTGGCTACACCTTC. It yields the protein CASSLRDRGAGYTF.

At least ten counts were recorded for this clonotype. J is TRBJ2-7 and V is TRBV7-6; 11 bases agree with TRBD2. The CDR3 extends over 17 amino acids. The V and J ends lost 3 bases and 3 bases, in that order; junction bases with no gene match: 10. Germline V gives CDR1 SGHVS, CDR2 FNYEAQ. DNA of the CDR3: TGTGCCAGCAGCTTCGAACCTATAGCGGGGGGGAGCTACGAGCAGTACTTC. Translating it yields CASSFEPIAGGSYEQYF.

This clonotype was counted at least ten times. The gene calls are TRBV7-2 and TRBJ2-3; D is undetermined. The germline V gene encodes CDR1 SGHTA and CDR2 FQGNSA. The ends were cut back, 0 bases at V and 3 bases at J, with 4 bases in the middle. This CDR3 has 13 amino acids. DNA of the CDR3: TGTGCCAGCAGCTTAGCCAGGACAGATACGCAGTATTTT. Translated: CASSLARTDTQYF.

This clonotype has just a few counts. The CDR3 region has the DNA TGTGCCAGCAGTTTTACGGAGACCGGCTACACCTTC. Translation: CASSFTETGYTF. This chain connects TRBV28 to TRBJ1-2, with D unresolved. Germline CDR1 is MDHEN and CDR2 is SYDVKM. Trimming cost V 3 bases and J 8 bases, with 10 bases left between them. This CDR3 spans 12 amino acids.

Comments on this clonotype: A single base separates this from a much larger clone, so it may be a read error. CDR3 bases: TGTGCCAGCAGTTTCGCCCAGGGATATCAGCCCCAGCATTTT. Amino acids: CASSFAQGYQPQHF. The chain carries TRBV12-3 or TRBV12-4 and TRBJ1-5; TRBD1 might be the D (5 bases). Trimming stripped 3 bases from V and 5 bases from J, with 11 bases between. This CDR3 has 14 amino acids.

This clonotype was recorded at least ten times. This chain's CDR3 is CSAINSKTSIYEQYF. CDR3 DNA: TGCAGTGCCATCAACTCTAAGACTAGCATCTACGAGCAGTACTTC. This chain uses TRBV20-1 with TRBJ2-7, with 7 bases that match TRBD2. The CDR3 length is 15 residues. The V and J ends lost 6 bases and 3 bases, in that order; junction bases with no gene match: 14. Germline CDR1 DFQATT, CDR2 SNEGSKA (reference sequence).

The rearrangement uses TRBV13 and TRBJ1-3; D ambiguous. V lost 0 bases to trimming and J lost 3 bases, with 9 bases between them. Germline CDR1 reads PRHDT; CDR2 reads FYEKMQ (reference sequence). The CDR3 is made up of 15 amino acids. CDR3 sequence reads: CASSLGRNGGNTIYF. CDR3 DNA: TGTGCCAGCAGCTTAGGCCGTAACGGTGGAAACACCATATATTTT. The full variable domain, in which reference TRBV13 and TRBJ1-3 provide the parts outside the CDR3, is AAGVIQSPRHLIKEKRETATLKCYPIPRHDTVYWYQQGPGQDPQFLISFYEKMQSDKGSIPDRFSAQQFSDYHSELNMSSLELGDSALYFCASSLGRNGGNTIYFGEGSWLTVV.

This clonotype has only a few counts. The gene calls are TRBV20-1 and TRBJ2-7; the match to TRBD2 covers 12 bases. Germline V CDR1 and CDR2: DFQATT, SNEGSKA (reference sequence). J gave up 1 base and V 1 base, and 2 bases lay outside the gene matches. This CDR3 comprises 15 residues. In DNA, the CDR3 is TGCAGTGCTAGAGCGCTAGCGGGAGGGTCCTACGAGCAGTACTTC. Translation gives CSARALAGGSYEQYF.

This clonotype was picked up many times. The V call is TRBV7-6, the J call TRBJ1-2; D is uncertain. V lost 0 bases and J 7 bases, leaving 15 bases between the germline ends. Germline V CDR1 and CDR2: SGHVS, FNYEAQ. The CDR3 is 15 residues long. CDR3 nucleotides: TGTGCCAGCAGCTTAGCGCGACGGGAGTGGAGTGGCTACACCTTC. It translates to CASSLARREWSGYTF.

This clonotype was observed a handful of times. J is TRBJ1-2 and V is TRBV20-1; 7 bases fit TRBD1. CDR3 length: 14 amino acids. V lost 1 base, J lost 2 bases, and 4 bases stayed unmatched. Germline V lookup: CDR1 DFQATT, CDR2 SNEGSKA (reference sequence). CDR3 loop: CSARGAGGNYGYTF. CDR3 coding DNA: TGCAGTGCTAGAGGAGCAGGGGGAAACTATGGCTACACCTTC.

As concerns this clonotype: A much larger clonotype is one base distant, so this may be a read error. The rearrangement links TRBV6-2 or TRBV6-3 to TRBJ1-2; D gene ambiguous. Trimming took 2 bases from V and 8 from J, leaving 18 bases between them. From germline, CDR1 is MNHEY and CDR2 SVGEGT. The CDR3 loop spans 15 amino acids. The CDR3 loop reads CASSYGGGQRYGYTF. The CDR3 DNA reads as TGTGCCAGCAGTTACGGCGGAGGTCAGAGATACGGCTACACCTTC.

This clonotype was seen at least ten times. The chain recombines TRBV7-6 with TRBJ2-1, with 9 bases aligning to TRBD1. Per germline, CDR1 SGHVS and CDR2 FNYEAQ. With V trimmed by 0 bases and J by 9 bases, 3 bases remained unmatched. This CDR3 comprises 14 residues. The CDR3 region is CASSLATGGTEQFF. CDR3 DNA: TGTGCCAGCAGCTTAGCGACAGGGGGAACTGAGCAGTTCTTC.